These T cell receptor beta chains were read from a single sample in a study of shared clonotypes between healthy human individuals. Data came from immunoSEQ multiplex PCR; TCRdb stores just in-frame clones and leaves some out. The sample has approximately 2.5 million clones; 80% to 95% are singletons. Sequencing was performed on naive CD4+ T cells from PBMCs. The receptors were sampled from a man aged 18-30 years in good health. Some clones in this sample may be carry-over from other donors' samples. Both conserved end residues are part of each CDR3. Each record gives: V gene, J gene, D gene, clone size, CDR3 protein, CDR3 DNA. D genes are given only for firm matches. Size tells how often a clone was seen (once, few, many) or the class of an expanded clone, and some rows leave it out.

TRBV19	TRBJ2-4	-	-	CASSIFTLPLAKNIQYF	TGTGCCAGTAGTATCTTTACGCTGCCTCTAGCCAAAAACATTCAGTACTTC
TRBV7-9	TRBJ2-6	TRBD2	-	CASSPLAGGTGANVLTF	TGTGCCAGCAGCCCCCTAGCGGGAGGTACTGGGGCCAACGTCCTGACTTTC
TRBV18	TRBJ2-7	-	-	CASSPPREGILGEQYF	TGTGCCAGCTCACCACCCAGGGAAGGGATCTTAGGCGAGCAGTACTTC
TRBV7-9	TRBJ2-2	-	-	CASSLQGTGELFF	TGTGCCAGCAGCTTACAGGGCACCGGGGAGCTGTTTTTT
TRBV7-2	TRBJ2-7	TRBD1	-	CASRYDGTGYYEQYF	TGTGCCAGCAGATACGACGGGACAGGGTACTACGAGCAGTACTTC
TRBV14	TRBJ2-5	TRBD2	-	CASSHYRTSGRTQETQYF	TGTGCCAGCAGCCACTATCGGACTAGCGGGAGGACCCAAGAGACCCAGTACTTC
TRBV5-1	TRBJ2-7	TRBD1	-	CASRVRGQTDEQYF	TGCGCCAGCAGAGTGAGGGGACAGACGGACGAGCAGTACTTC
TRBV28	TRBJ2-2	-	-	CASRVGINWSAGELFF	TGTGCCAGCAGAGTGGGGATAAATTGGTCGGCCGGGGAGCTGTTTTTT
TRBV15	TRBJ2-1	TRBD2	-	CATSLRLAGPSMDEQFF	TGTGCCACCAGCCTCCGACTAGCGGGCCCGTCTATGGATGAGCAGTTCTTC
TRBV27	TRBJ1-3	-	-	CASSSRVSGNTIYF	TGTGCCAGCAGCTCAAGGGTCTCTGGAAACACCATATATTTT
TRBV2	TRBJ2-7	TRBD2	once	CASSEVGFGLAAYEQYF	TGTGCCAGCAGTGAAGTGGGGTTCGGACTAGCGGCTTACGAGCAGTACTTC
TRBV5-1	TRBJ2-2	-	-	CASSLALGQGTGELFF	TGCGCCAGCAGCTTGGCCTTAGGGCAGGGGACCGGGGAGCTGTTTTTT
TRBV2	TRBJ2-1	-	-	CASSEALRNNEQFF	TGTGCCAGCAGTGAAGCGCTTAGAAATAATGAGCAGTTCTTC
TRBV11-2	TRBJ2-5	TRBD1	once	CASSSVTGGTETQYF	TGTGCCAGCAGCTCCGTAACAGGGGGCACAGAGACCCAGTACTTC
TRBV5-1	TRBJ1-3	-	once	CASSLVSGSGNTIYF	TGCGCCAGCAGCTTGGTCTCCGGCTCTGGAAACACCATATATTTT
TRBV7-9	TRBJ1-2	TRBD1	-	CASSPPEGAGYGYTF	TGTGCCAGCAGCCCTCCTGAGGGGGCAGGCTATGGCTACACCTTC
TRBV5-4	TRBJ1-1	-	-	CASSLKDLNVAFF	TGTGCCAGCAGCTTGAAGGATCTAAATGTAGCTTTCTTT
TRBV7-3	TRBJ2-3	-	-	CASSKSRMTDTQYF	TGTGCCAGCAGCAAAAGTCGAATGACAGATACGCAGTATTTT
TRBV5-6	TRBJ2-7	-	-	CASSLPEVPIVYEQYF	TGTGCCAGCAGCTTGCCAGAAGTCCCGATAGTCTACGAGCAGTACTTC
TRBV30	TRBJ1-5	-	-	CAWGEGDLSNQPQHF	TGTGCCTGGGGGGAGGGGGATTTGAGCAATCAGCCCCAGCATTTT
TRBV6-5	TRBJ1-5	TRBD1	-	CASRRGTGLQPQHF	TGTGCCAGCAGGAGAGGGACAGGTCTTCAGCCCCAGCATTTT
TRBV7-2	TRBJ2-1	TRBD2	-	CASSFLTGTSGRTNEQFF	TGTGCCAGCAGCTTCCTCACGGGGACTAGCGGGAGAACCAATGAGCAGTTCTTC
TRBV10-3	TRBJ2-7	-	-	CATGSYEQYF	TGTGCCACCGGATCCTACGAGCAGTACTTC
TRBV10-3	TRBJ2-1	TRBD2	-	CAITALAGGPNNEQFF	TGTGCCATCACCGCTCTAGCGGGAGGGCCCAACAATGAGCAGTTCTTC
TRBV25-1	TRBJ2-1	-	-	CASSEERLPDNEQFF	TGTGCCAGCAGTGAAGAGAGGTTGCCTGACAATGAGCAGTTCTTC
TRBV5-5	TRBJ2-7	-	-	CASSLVNYEQYF	TGTGCCAGCAGCTTGGTAAACTACGAGCAGTACTTC
TRBV18	TRBJ1-5	-	-	CASSPGRSNQPQHF	TGTGCCAGCTCACCAGGAAGGAGCAATCAGCCCCAGCATTTT
TRBV1	TRBJ2-7	-	-	CTSSTLEASGDYEQYF	TGCACCAGCAGCACCCTAGAGGCTAGCGGGGATTACGAGCAGTACTTC
TRBV18	TRBJ2-5	-	-	CASSPRAPLGETQYF	TGTGCCAGCTCACCACGCGCCCCTCTGGGGGAGACCCAGTACTTC
TRBV14	TRBJ2-7	-	-	CASSQIPWGIDSW	TGTGCCAGCAGCCAAATCCCGTGGGGTATCGATTCCTGG
TRBV18	TRBJ1-3	-	-	CASSPGNTIYF	TGTGCCAGCTCTCCGGGAAACACCATATATTTT
TRBV20-1	TRBJ2-7	-	-	CSAKDSYEQYF	TGCAGTGCTAAGGACAGCTACGAGCAGTACTTC
TRBV18	TRBJ2-7	-	-	CASSPRIYSYEQYF	TGTGCCAGCTCACCAAGAATATACTCCTACGAGCAGTACTTC
TRBV5-8	TRBJ2-6	-	-	CASSRERVSGANVLTF	TGTGCCAGCAGCAGGGAAAGGGTTTCTGGGGCCAACGTCCTGACTTTC
TRBV29-1	TRBJ1-3	-	-	CSVLDRPGNTIYF	TGCAGCGTTCTTGACAGGCCCGGAAACACCATATATTTT
TRBV27	TRBJ2-5	TRBD2	-	CASSPSGASIKTQYF	TGTGCCAGCAGCCCTAGCGGGGCCTCGATCAAGACCCAGTACTTC
TRBV27	TRBJ1-1	-	-	CASRARGWTEAFF	TGTGCCAGCAGGGCGAGGGGGTGGACTGAAGCTTTCTTT
TRBV7-2	TRBJ2-2	-	-	CASSPMGTSGELFF	TGTGCCAGCAGCCCGATGGGCACATCCGGGGAGCTGTTTTTT
TRBV15	TRBJ2-7	TRBD1	-	CATSSPDRTSSYEQYF	TGTGCCACCAGCAGCCCGGACAGGACGAGCTCCTACGAGCAGTACTTC
TRBV9	TRBJ2-5	TRBD2	-	CASSPGTREETQYF	TGTGCCAGCAGCCCCGGGACTAGGGAAGAGACCCAGTACTTC
TRBV18	TRBJ2-1	-	-	CASSLGEEREFF	TGTGCCAGCTCACTAGGGGAGGAGAGGGAATTCTTC
TRBV11-2	TRBJ2-2	-	-	CASSWAAVTTGELFF	TGTGCCAGCAGCTGGGCCGCGGTTACCACCGGGGAGCTGTTTTTT
TRBV18	TRBJ1-3	-	once	CASSPTDNSGNTIYF	TGTGCCAGCTCACCAACGGACAACTCTGGAAACACCATATATTTT
TRBV5-1	TRBJ2-5	TRBD1	-	CASSWSRTGTQETQYF	TGCGCCAGCAGCTGGAGCCGGACAGGGACCCAAGAGACCCAGTACTTC
TRBV5-1	TRBJ2-1	TRBD2	-	CASSIGLAGGPRDNEQFF	TGCGCCAGCAGCATCGGACTAGCGGGAGGGCCGAGGGACAATGAGCAGTTCTTC